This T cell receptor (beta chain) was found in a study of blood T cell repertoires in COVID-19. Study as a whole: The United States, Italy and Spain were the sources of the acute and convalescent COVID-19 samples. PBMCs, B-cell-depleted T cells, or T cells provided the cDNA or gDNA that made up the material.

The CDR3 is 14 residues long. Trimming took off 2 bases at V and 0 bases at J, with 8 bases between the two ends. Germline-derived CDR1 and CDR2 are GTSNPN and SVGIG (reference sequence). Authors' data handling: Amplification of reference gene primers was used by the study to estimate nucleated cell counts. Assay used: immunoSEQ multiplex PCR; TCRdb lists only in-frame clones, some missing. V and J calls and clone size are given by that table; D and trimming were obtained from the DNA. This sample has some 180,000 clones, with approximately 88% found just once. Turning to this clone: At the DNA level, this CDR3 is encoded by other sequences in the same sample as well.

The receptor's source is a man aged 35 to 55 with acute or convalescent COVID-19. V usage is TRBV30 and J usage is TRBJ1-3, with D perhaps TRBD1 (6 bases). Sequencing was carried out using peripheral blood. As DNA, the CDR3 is TGTGCCTGGAGTATAGGGGGCTCTGGAAACACCATATATTTT. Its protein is CAWSIGGSGNTIYF.